Presented here are 25 T cell receptor beta chains from one specimen sequenced in a study of OX40 agonist ivuxolimab in advanced cancers. The library was built by means of the immunoSEQ multiplex PCR assay. The table comes from immuneACCESS by way of TCRdb, which keeps in-frame sequences with V and J called. Part of the clones is missing from these tables; in studies checked, under half for an unresolved V gene and the rest for unknown reasons. A total of approximately 21,000 clones appear in this sample, 84% of them only once. Of the sample, 25% to 30% falls within the top ten clones. This sample comprised CD4+ or CD8+ T cells sorted from blood, obtained in a trial of the OX40 agonist ivuxolimab. These receptors came from an adult with an advanced solid tumor such as melanoma, head and neck, liver or kidney cancer.

V usage is TRBV19 and J usage is TRBJ2-7; possibly TRBD2 for D (6 bases). Germline V gene data show CDR1 as LNHDA and CDR2 as SQIVND (reference sequence). V dropped 5 bases and J dropped 3 bases, with 14 bases sitting between them. The CDR3 runs to 14 residues. The CDR3 protein is CASSAAGTYYEQYF. The CDR3 DNA sequence: TGTGCCAGTAGTGCGGCCGGGACTTACTACGAGCAGTACTTC.

The chain carries TRBV7-3 and TRBJ2-5; 9 nucleotides align to TRBD1. The CDR3 has 15 residues. Per the germline V gene, CDR1 is SGHTA and CDR2 is FQGTGA. V shed 2 bases, J shed 7 bases, and the junction held 8 bases outside the gene matches. CDR3 loop: CASSLVGQGFPTQYF. The CDR3, as DNA: TGTGCCAGCAGCTTAGTGGGACAGGGATTCCCGACCCAGTACTTC.

V gene TRBV5-5 combines with J gene TRBJ1-2; D uncertain. This CDR3 has 13 amino acids. The V gene's germline CDR1 is SGHKS and CDR2 YYEKEE (reference sequence). Trimming cost V 1 base and J 6 bases, with 10 bases left between them. CDR3 protein: CASSLSMTNGYTF. The CDR3 nucleotides read TGTGCCAGCAGCTTGTCTATGACAAATGGCTACACCTTC.

V and J are TRBV2 and TRBJ2-1; D unresolved. This CDR3 comprises 13 residues. Between the trimmed V and J ends, which lost 3 bases and 7 bases, there was a span of 10 bases. Germline V gene lookup returns CDR1 SNHLY and CDR2 FYNNEI. The CDR3 loop reads CASSDMTQNEQFF. The CDR3 nucleotides are TGTGCCAGCAGTGATATGACCCAAAATGAGCAGTTCTTC. Variable domain in full (rest from reference TRBV2 and TRBJ2-1): EPEVTQTPSHQVTQMGQEVILRCVPISNHLYFYWYRQILGQKVEFLVSFYNNEISEKSEIFDDQFSVERPDGSNFTLKIRSTKLEDSAMYFCASSDMTQNEQFFGPGTRLTVL.

This clone occurred a few times. The junction shows a germline mismatch at one end, possibly a read error. The rearrangement links TRBV7-7 to TRBJ1-3; unclear D gene. Germline lookup yields CDR1 SSHAT and CDR2 FNYEAQ (reference sequence). The length of the CDR3 is 15 residues. For the CDR3, the DNA is TGTGCTAGCAGCTTATCCGGTGAATCTGGAAACACCATATATTTT. It translates to CASSLSGESGNTIYF.

The chain has TRBV9 and TRBJ2-2, with D possibly TRBD2 on 6 matching bases. The CDR3 totals 17 residues. Trimming removed 3 bases from V and 7 bases from J, with 22 bases in between. CDR1 and CDR2 from the germline V gene are SGDLS and YYNGEE. The CDR3 DNA reads TGTGCCAGCAGCGCCGAAGAAATAGCGGCCAGGCGCGGGGAGCTGTTTTTT. It specifies CASSAEEIAARRGELFF.

The chain carries TRBV7-9 and TRBJ2-1; possibly TRBD2 for D (6 bases). Germline V gene sequence: CDR1 SEHNR, CDR2 FQNEAQ (reference sequence). The CDR3 length is 14 residues. V was shortened by 1 base and J by 8 bases, with 12 bases between the two germline ends. In DNA, the CDR3 is TGTGCCAGCAGCTTAGGACGGACTACAGATGAGCAGTTCTTC. Translation: CASSLGRTTDEQFF.

This CDR3 is CASREGSVQFF. The CDR3 nucleotides read TGTGCCAGCAGGGAGGGAAGCGTACAGTTCTTC. The rearrangement joins TRBV6-1 to TRBJ2-1; tentatively, D is TRBD2 (6 bases). The CDR3 sequence is 11 residues long. Trimming shortened V by 6 bases and J by 13 bases, and 13 bases separated the two germline ends. CDR1 and CDR2 from the germline V gene are MNHNS and SASEGT.

This clone occurred a few times. This chain uses TRBV28 with TRBJ1-1, with D unresolved. Germline CDR1 and CDR2: MDHEN and SYDVKM. V was cut by 3 bases and J by 4 bases, with 3 bases left in between. This CDR3 is built from 11 residues. Here the CDR3 reads CASSFSTEAFF. The DNA of the CDR3 is TGTGCCAGCAGTTTTTCCACTGAAGCTTTCTTT.

In nucleotides, the CDR3 is TGTGCCAGCAATCTTAGGGGGAAATACGAGCAGTACTTC. This codes for CASNLRGKYEQYF. This chain uses TRBV6-1 with TRBJ2-7; maybe TRBD1 (6 bases). The CDR3 has 13 amino acids. Per the germline V gene, CDR1 is MNHNS and CDR2 is SASEGT. V was cut by 7 bases and J by 4 bases, with 14 bases left in between.

The rearrangement uses TRBV7-3 and TRBJ1-3, with 7 nucleotides matching TRBD1. The CDR3 has 15 amino acids. V lost 2 bases, J lost 4 bases, and 5 bases stayed unmatched. Germline V gives CDR1 SGHTA, CDR2 FQGTGA. The DNA of the CDR3 is TGTGCCAGCAGCTTATCAGGGGGATTCGGAAACACCATATATTTT. Translated: CASSLSGGFGNTIYF.

The rearrangement uses TRBV6-1 and TRBJ2-1, with D unclear. Germline CDR1 MNHNS, CDR2 SASEGT. The CDR3 runs 15 residues. V lost 2 bases, J lost 1 base, and 9 bases lay in between. As DNA, the CDR3 is TGTGCCAGCAGTGAACTGACAAAGTCCTACAATGAGCAGTTCTTC. This sequence encodes CASSELTKSYNEQFF.

This clone was detected a few times. The chain's CDR3 is CASSEGLADQETQYF. The CDR3 region has the DNA TGTGCCAGCAGTGAGGGACTAGCGGATCAAGAGACCCAGTACTTC. The V and J genes are TRBV6-4 and TRBJ2-5; 11 bases match TRBD2. The CDR3 spans 15 residues. Germline trimming cut 3 bases from V and 2 bases from J; bases unmatched to any gene: 2. Germline-derived CDR1 and CDR2 are MRHNA and SNTAGT.

This clone was observed a single time. The gene calls are TRBV6-1 and TRBJ1-2; D unresolved. Germline V gene lookup returns CDR1 MNHNS and CDR2 SASEGT. This CDR3 contains 16 residues. The V and J ends lost 0 bases and 2 bases respectively, with 13 bases between them. For the CDR3, the DNA is TGTGCCAGCAGTGAAGCGAGGAGGACGGAGAACTATGGCTACACCTTC. As protein: CASSEARRTENYGYTF.

The chain has TRBV28 and TRBJ1-3; no clear D. V dropped 2 bases and J dropped 2 bases, with 7 bases sitting between them. The CDR3 is 14 amino acids. The germline V gene encodes CDR1 MDHEN and CDR2 SYDVKM. CDR3 loop: CASSLTGTGNTIYF. CDR3 in DNA: TGTGCCAGCAGTTTAACCGGAACTGGAAACACCATATATTTT.

This clone was observed a handful of times. The chain couples TRBV27 to TRBJ2-7; perhaps D is TRBD1 or TRBD2 (5 bases each). Trimming pared 3 bases from V and 6 bases from J, leaving 12 bases between. The CDR3 extends over 13 amino acids. CDR1 MNHEY and CDR2 SMNVEV come from the germline V gene (reference sequence). The CDR3 DNA follows: TGTGCCAGCAGTTTTAGGGGAGATGGCGAGCAGTACTTC. The encoded protein is CASSFRGDGEQYF.

This clone is medium-sized in the sample. This CDR3 reads CASSEAETASYNEQFF. CDR3 in DNA: TGTGCCAGCAGTGAAGCGGAGACAGCATCCTACAATGAGCAGTTCTTC. The chain carries TRBV2 and TRBJ2-1, with D maybe TRBD1 (5 bases). Deletions cut 0 bases from V and 1 base from J, with 10 bases between. Looked up from germline, CDR1 is SNHLY and CDR2 is FYNNEI. This CDR3 contains 16 residues.

The rearrangement uses TRBV28 and TRBJ2-5; D possibly corresponds to TRBD1 (6 bases). V was trimmed by 5 bases and J by 2 bases, leaving 12 bases between them. Per germline, CDR1 MDHEN and CDR2 SYDVKM. The CDR3 is 14 residues long. The CDR3 bases are TGTGCCAGCAGTACAGGGTTCAGTCAAGAGACCCAGTACTTC. Protein: CASSTGFSQETQYF.

V is TRBV29-1 and J is TRBJ2-2; no clear D. The length of the CDR3 is 12 residues. The germline V gene has CDR1 SQVTM and CDR2 ANQGSEA. The V end was cut by 1 base, the J end by 5 bases, with 5 bases between. The CDR3 nucleotides are TGCAGCGTTGAAGGGGAAACCGGGGAGCTGTTTTTT. Its translation: CSVEGETGELFF.

V usage is TRBV28 and J usage is TRBJ2-2; 8 bases line up with TRBD1. V lost 5 bases to trimming and J lost 2 bases; unmatched junction nucleotides: 4. The CDR3 runs 15 residues. Germline V gene lookup returns CDR1 MDHEN and CDR2 SYDVKM. This chain's CDR3 is CASSLTGVNTGELFF. The DNA of the CDR3 is TGTGCCAGCAGTCTGACAGGGGTTAACACCGGGGAGCTGTTTTTT.

Remarks on this clone: One end of the junction does not line up with germline, which may come from a read error. The V and J genes are TRBV7-7 and TRBJ2-5; 7 bases fit TRBD1. Germline CDR1 and CDR2: SSHAT and FNYEAQ (reference sequence). The CDR3 runs 13 residues. As DNA, the CDR3 is TGTGCTAGCAGCTCGGGACAGCAAGAGACCCAGTACTTC. Its protein is CASSSGQQETQYF.

This chain joins TRBV6-6 and TRBJ2-7; 8 nucleotides align to TRBD2. V shed 0 bases and J 3 bases; nucleotides not matched to a gene: 4. This CDR3 is 15 amino acids long. The germline CDR1 and CDR2 sequences are MNHNY and SVGAGI (reference sequence). The CDR3 sequence: CASSYSTSGFYEQYF. CDR3 bases: TGTGCCAGCAGTTACTCCACTAGCGGATTCTACGAGCAGTACTTC.

V usage is TRBV6-4 and J usage is TRBJ2-1, with 10 bases fitting TRBD2. The germline V gene has CDR1 MRHNA and CDR2 SNTAGT. V gave up 6 bases and J gave up 3 bases; unmatched junction bases: 5. The CDR3 runs to 15 residues. The CDR3 loop reads CASSLRTSGYNEQFF. CDR3 DNA sequence: TGTGCCAGCAGCCTGAGGACTAGCGGCTACAATGAGCAGTTCTTC.

The chain uses TRBV19 and TRBJ1-2, with D hard to call. V lost 8 bases to trimming and J lost 4 bases, with 11 bases between them. The length of the CDR3 is 12 residues. Germline V gene data show CDR1 as LNHDA and CDR2 as SQIVND (reference sequence). CDR3 protein: CASRSGSYGYTF. CDR3 in DNA: TGTGCCAGTCGGTCGGGCAGCTATGGCTACACCTTC. The whole variable domain, remainder taken from reference TRBV19 and TRBJ1-2, is DGGITQSPKYLFRKEGQNVTLSCEQNLNHDAMYWYRQDPGQGLRLIYYSQIVNDFQKGDIAEGYSVSREKKESFPLTVTSAQKNPTAFYLCASRSGSYGYTFGSGTRLTVV.

This clone is deemed medium-sized. The V and J genes are TRBV5-1 and TRBJ1-1; TRBD1 agrees at 9 bases. Trimming removed 4 bases from V and 1 base from J; junction bases left unmatched: 8. The CDR3 runs 16 residues. Germline CDR1 and CDR2: SGHRS and YFSETQ. Here the CDR3 DNA reads TGCGCCAGCAGCCTGGACAGGGGCCCAGGGAACACTGAAGCTTTCTTT. Its translation: CASSLDRGPGNTEAFF.